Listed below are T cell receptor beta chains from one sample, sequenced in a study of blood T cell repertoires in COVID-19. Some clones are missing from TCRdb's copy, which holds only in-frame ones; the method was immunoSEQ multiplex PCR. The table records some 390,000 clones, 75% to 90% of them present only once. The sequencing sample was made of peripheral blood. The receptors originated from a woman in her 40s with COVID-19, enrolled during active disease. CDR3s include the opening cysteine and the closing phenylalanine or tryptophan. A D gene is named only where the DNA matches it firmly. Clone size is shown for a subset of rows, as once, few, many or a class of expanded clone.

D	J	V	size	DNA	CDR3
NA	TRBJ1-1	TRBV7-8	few	TGTGCCAGCAGCTTAGAGAGTCTCTCGGAAGCTTTCTTT	CASSLESLSEAFF
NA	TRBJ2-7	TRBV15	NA	TGTGCCACCAGCAAACGACAGAGCTCCTACGAGCAGTACTTC	CATSKRQSSYEQYF
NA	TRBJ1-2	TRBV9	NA	TGTGCCAGCAAAGGGGGATACGGCTACACCTTC	CASKGGYGYTF
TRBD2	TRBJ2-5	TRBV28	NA	TGTGCCAGCAGTCACGGACTAGCGGGAATTTACCAAGAGACCCAGTACTTC	CASSHGLAGIYQETQYF
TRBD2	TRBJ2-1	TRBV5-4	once	TGTGCCAGCAGCTTCCCGGGACTAGAGCAGTTCTTC	CASSFPGLEQFF
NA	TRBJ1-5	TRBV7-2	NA	TGTGCCAGCAGCTTTGACGGGAATAGCAATCAGCCCCAGCATTTT	CASSFDGNSNQPQHF
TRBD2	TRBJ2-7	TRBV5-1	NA	TGCGCCAGCAACCTAGCGGGGTCCTACGAGCAGTACTTC	CASNLAGSYEQYF
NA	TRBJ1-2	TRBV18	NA	TGTGCCAGCTCACTAGACAGTAACTATGGCTACACCTTC	CASSLDSNYGYTF
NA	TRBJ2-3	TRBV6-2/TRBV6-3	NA	TGTGCCAGCAGTTACGTCGGTAGCGGCGAAAAAACCACAGATACGCAGTATTTT	CASSYVGSGEKTTDTQYF
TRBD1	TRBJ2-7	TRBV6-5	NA	TGTGCCAGCATCGGACAGGGAAGGTCCTACGAGCAGTACTTC	CASIGQGRSYEQYF
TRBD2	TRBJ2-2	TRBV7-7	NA	TGTGCTAGCAGCAGCCCCGGGGTAGCGGGAGGAAACGGGGAGCTGTTTTTT	CASSSPGVAGGNGELFF
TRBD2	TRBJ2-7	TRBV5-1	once	TGCGCCAGCAGCGTTGGACTAGCGGGGGGTAGCTCCTACGAGCAGTACTTC	CASSVGLAGGSSYEQYF
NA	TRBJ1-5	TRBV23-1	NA	TGCGCCAGCAGCCGACATTTCAATCAGCCCCAGCATTTT	CASSRHFNQPQHF
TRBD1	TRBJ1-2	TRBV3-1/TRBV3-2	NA	TGTGCCAGCAGCAACAGGGGTAAGGACGGCTACACCTTC	CASSNRGKDGYTF
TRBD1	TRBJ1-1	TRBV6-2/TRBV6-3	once	TGTGCCAGCAGTTACCCGGGACAGGGTGATATTGAAGCTTTCTTT	CASSYPGQGDIEAFF
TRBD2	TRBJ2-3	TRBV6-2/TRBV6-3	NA	TGTGCCAGCAGTTACTCGGGACTAGCGGGGTCCCTGAGCACAGATACGCAGTATTTT	CASSYSGLAGSLSTDTQYF
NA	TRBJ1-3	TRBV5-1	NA	TGCGCCAGCAGGGAGGGATCTGGAAACACCATATATTTT	CASREGSGNTIYF
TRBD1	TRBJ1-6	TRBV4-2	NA	TGTGCCAGCAGCCAAGAAGTCAGGGGGCGCCTCCAAATAAATTCACCCCTCCACTTT	CASSQEVRGRLQINSPLHF
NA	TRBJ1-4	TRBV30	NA	TGTGCCTGGAGTGGGGGCACTAATGAAAAACTGTTTTTT	CAWSGGTNEKLFF
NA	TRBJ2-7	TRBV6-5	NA	TGTGCCAGCAGCCAGATATTTGCTTCCTACGAGCAGTACTTC	CASSQIFASYEQYF
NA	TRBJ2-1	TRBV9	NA	TGTGCCAGCAGCGCCGTTAGAGGACAGTATTCCAATGAGCAGTTCTTC	CASSAVRGQYSNEQFF
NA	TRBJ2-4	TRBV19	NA	TGTGCCAGTAGTATAGGTGGTCCGGGTAAGAACATTCAGTACTTC	CASSIGGPGKNIQYF
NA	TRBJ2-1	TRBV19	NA	TGTGCCAGTAGTGTCCGAAAGTCGGGTACCTACAATGAGCAGTTCTTC	CASSVRKSGTYNEQFF
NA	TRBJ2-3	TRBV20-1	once	TGCAGTGCTAGTGGAGTCGTCGGGGATACGCAGTATTTT	CSASGVVGDTQYF
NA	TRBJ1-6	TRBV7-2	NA	TGTGCCAGCAGCTTAGTAGCTTCACCCCTCCACTTT	CASSLVASPLHF
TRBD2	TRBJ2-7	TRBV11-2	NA	TGTGCCAGCAGCTTAGGGGGACTAGCGGGTTCCTACGAGCAGTACTTC	CASSLGGLAGSYEQYF
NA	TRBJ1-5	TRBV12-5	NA	TGTGCTAGTGGTTCCCCCTATCAGCCCCAGCATTTT	CASGSPYQPQHF
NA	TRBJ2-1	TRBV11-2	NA	TGTGCCAGCAGCTTTAACAATGAGCAGTTCTTC	CASSFNNEQFF
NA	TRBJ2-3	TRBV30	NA	TGTGCCTGGAGCCCCAAAGGGGCAGGGATAAAAGATACGCAGTATTTT	CAWSPKGAGIKDTQYF
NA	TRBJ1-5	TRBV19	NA	TGTGCCAGTAGTATTTCTTGGAGTTCGAGCAATCAGCCCCAGCATTTT	CASSISWSSSNQPQHF
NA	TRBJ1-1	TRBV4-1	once	TGCGCCAGCAGCCAAGACCCTCTCGACTGGATAAACACTGAAGCTTTCTTT	CASSQDPLDWINTEAFF
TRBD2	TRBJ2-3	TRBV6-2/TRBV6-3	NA	TGTGCCAGCAGTTCTAGCGGGGTTAGCACAGATACGCAGTATTTT	CASSSSGVSTDTQYF
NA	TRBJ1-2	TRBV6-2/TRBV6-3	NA	TGTGCCAGCAGTGACTCCCACAGTACAAGGGGTGCTGGCTACACCTTC	CASSDSHSTRGAGYTF
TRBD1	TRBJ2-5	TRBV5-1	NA	TGCGCCAGCAGTGACCCGGGACAGGGTTATGAGACCCAGTACTTC	CASSDPGQGYETQYF
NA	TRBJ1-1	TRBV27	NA	TGTGCCAGCAGTTTCCAAGACATCCAAGCTGAAGCTTTCTTT	CASSFQDIQAEAFF
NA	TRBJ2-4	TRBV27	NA	TGTGCCAGCAGTTCAGGGGGGCCAAACATTCAGTACTTC	CASSSGGPNIQYF
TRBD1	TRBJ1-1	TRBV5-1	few	TGCGCCAGCAGCTTCGGGGCAGGGGGCAGAAACACTGAAGCTTTCTTT	CASSFGAGGRNTEAFF
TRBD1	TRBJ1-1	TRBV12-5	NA	TGTGCTAGTGGACCGACAGGGGCGAACACTGAAGCTTTCTTT	CASGPTGANTEAFF
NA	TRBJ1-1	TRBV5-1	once	TGCGCCAGCAGCTTGGGACGGAACCGGGGGGACACTGAAGCTTTCTTT	CASSLGRNRGDTEAFF
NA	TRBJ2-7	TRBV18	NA	TGTGCCAGCTCACCAATATGGAGGGACGCTGCCTACGAGCAGTACTTC	CASSPIWRDAAYEQYF
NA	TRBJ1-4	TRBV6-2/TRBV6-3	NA	TGTGCCAGCAGTTACTTTCCAACAAACCAGAAAAATGAAAAACTGTTTTTT	CASSYFPTNQKNEKLFF
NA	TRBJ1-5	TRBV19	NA	TGTGCCAGTAGTATATTGGCCCAAAATCAGCCCCAGCATTTT	CASSILAQNQPQHF
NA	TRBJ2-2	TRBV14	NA	TGTGCCAGCAGCCAACTGCCCAGGTCTCGCTCCGGGGAGCTGTTTTTT	CASSQLPRSRSGELFF
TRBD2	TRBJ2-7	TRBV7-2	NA	TGTGCCAGCAGCCGCCAGCGGGGGGCCTCCGAGCAGTACTTC	CASSRQRGASEQYF
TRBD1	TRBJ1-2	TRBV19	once	TGTGCCAGTAACACAGGGGGCCCTTATGGCTACACCTTC	CASNTGGPYGYTF
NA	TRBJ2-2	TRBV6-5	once	TGTGCCAGCCGGATCACGGGTGACGGGGAGCTGTTTTTT	CASRITGDGELFF
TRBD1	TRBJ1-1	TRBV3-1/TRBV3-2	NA	TGTGCCAGCAGCCACTCCCGCCCGGGGACAGGCTTTATGCGGGGAAAAACTGAAGCTTTCTTT	CASSHSRPGTGFMRGKTEAFF
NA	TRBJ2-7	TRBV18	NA	TGTGCCAGCTCACCGCGCACAGGTTCTGCCTACGAGCAGTACTTC	CASSPRTGSAYEQYF
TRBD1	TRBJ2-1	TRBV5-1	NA	TGCGCCAGCGTTGGGACAGGGCACGCCTACAATGAGCAGTTCTTC	CASVGTGHAYNEQFF
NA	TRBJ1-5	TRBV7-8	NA	TGTGCCAGCAGCTTAGGGGCAGGCACTAATCAGCCCCAGCATTTT	CASSLGAGTNQPQHF
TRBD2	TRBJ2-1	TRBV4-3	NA	TGCGCCAGCAGCTTAGGACTAGCGGGGGACAATGAGCAGTTCTTC	CASSLGLAGDNEQFF
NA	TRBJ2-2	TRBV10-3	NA	TGTGCCATCAGTGAGTGGGCGGGGAACACCGGGGAGCTGTTTTTT	CAISEWAGNTGELFF
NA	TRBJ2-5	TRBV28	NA	TGTGCCAGCAGTCCGGGGGAAGAGACCCAGTACTTC	CASSPGEETQYF
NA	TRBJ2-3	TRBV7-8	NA	TGTGCCAGCAGCCCGGTGGATACGCAGTATTTT	CASSPVDTQYF
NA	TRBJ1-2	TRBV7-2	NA	TGTGCCAGCAGCTGGCAGGGTTCCTATGGCTACACCTTC	CASSWQGSYGYTF
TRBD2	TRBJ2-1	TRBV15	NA	TGTGCCACCAGCAGCGAGCCCACTAGCGGCATAGGGAGCAATGAGCAGTTCTTC	CATSSEPTSGIGSNEQFF
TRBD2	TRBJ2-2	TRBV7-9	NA	TGTGCCAGCAGCTTGGGGGACCGACTAGCGGGGATTACCGGGGAGCTGTTTTTT	CASSLGDRLAGITGELFF